The clone carrying this T cell receptor (beta chain) was counted at least ten times. Its specificity is not known. Per the germline V gene, CDR1 is KGHSH and CDR2 is LQKENI. With 1 base clipped from V and 4 bases from J, the junction kept 4 bases outside the gene matches. This CDR3 comprises 15 residues. The TCR beta CDR3 regions underwent amplification using RNA transcripts as the source. A first-round RT-PCR of the TCR CDR3 used the HTBI primer set. One entry per CDR3 protein results from TCRdb running MiXCR on the multiplex PCR reads. Here the sample spans around 280,000 distinct CDR3 sequences, roughly 14% being singletons. This specimen comes from a study of T cells in Graves' hyperthyroidism and ophthalmopathy. Findings and limits, study-wide: In blood, most of the thyroid clonotypes expanded above 0.001 were also present.

Extraction of PBMCs used 10 ml of fresh peripheral blood. This sequence originates from a woman aged 25 to 39 with Graves' hyperthyroidism that later progressed to Graves' ophthalmopathy. Specimen: blood. The gene calls are TRBV18 and TRBJ1-2; 9 bases agree with TRBD1. The CDR3, as DNA: TGTGCCAGCTCACCACGAACAGGGGGCACCTATGGCTACACCTTC. This gives the protein CASSPRTGGTYGYTF.